This note documents a single T cell receptor (beta chain) sequence. The sample holds one count of this clone. Its antigen has not been determined. No much larger clone is present one base from it, and per-base qualities are unavailable. The record originates from a study of blood T cell repertoires in COVID-19 (TCRdb year 2020). Context from the whole study: The collaborator samples originated in the United States, Italy and Spain and spanned the acute and convalescent phases of COVID-19. Deeply sampled blood TCRbeta repertoires from subjects exposed to, actively infected with, or recovered from COVID-19 were included in the dataset. The sample metadata nearly always contained a de-identified subject ID, COVID-19 status, age in years and sex. Samples were obtained from the ongoing ImmuneRACE study (first 160 participants) and from about 1,300 subjects provided by 6 global collaborators. The prospective study material was composed of cDNA or gDNA derived from T cells, B-cell-depleted T cells, or PBMCs. The repertoires were released in a freely available public database intended as a resource for research on the immune response to SARS-CoV-2. Where available, HLA class I and class II types were obtained from metadata supplied by the sample provider rather than from assay-based typing.

TCRbeta CDR3 regions were amplified from genomic DNA by means of the immunoSEQ Assay, a bias-controlled multiplex PCR. As for the authors' bioinformatics: The number of nucleated cells in each sample was estimated by amplification of reference gene primers within the assay. Sequence reads were collapsed and filtered to measure the absolute abundance of every unique TCRbeta CDR3 rearrangement. Productive Simpson clonality was computed per sample as the square root of Simpson's diversity index over productive rearrangements. The table was pulled from immuneACCESS by TCRdb, which kept in-frame rearrangements only. Such tables lose some clones; where checked, under half of the loss comes from unresolved V genes, and the rest has no known cause. The D gene and trimming were derived from the DNA, and the V and J assignments and clone size from that table. The sample table lists roughly 110,000 clones, 85% of them with a count of one. The ten largest clones capture about 13% of the sample.

Whole blood was collected in K2EDTA tubes by collaborating institutions according to the institutions' own protocols. For TCRbeta analysis, collaborator samples were shipped as frozen whole blood, as isolated PBMCs, or as DNA extracted from either sample type. CDR1 and CDR2 are drawn from the germline V gene: SGHDT, YYEEEE. From cysteine to phenylalanine, the CDR3 is 12 amino acids long. Just CDR3 DNA is preserved here, 36 bases in frame from base 1. After removal of 4 bases from V and 12 bases from J, the junction retains 7 bases not matched to a gene. The study at large found these results: Clinical and demographic metadata were provided uncurated, with the amount varying by source and participant.

The sequenced sample consisted of peripheral blood. The receptor was isolated from a human donor in a cohort sampled during active COVID-19. The receptor chain draws on TRBV5-6 and TRBJ1-2, and 9 junction bases match TRBD1. The DNA sequence is TGTGCCAGCAGCACTCACAGGGGGCTGAACACCTTC. Its protein reads: CASSTHRGLNTF.